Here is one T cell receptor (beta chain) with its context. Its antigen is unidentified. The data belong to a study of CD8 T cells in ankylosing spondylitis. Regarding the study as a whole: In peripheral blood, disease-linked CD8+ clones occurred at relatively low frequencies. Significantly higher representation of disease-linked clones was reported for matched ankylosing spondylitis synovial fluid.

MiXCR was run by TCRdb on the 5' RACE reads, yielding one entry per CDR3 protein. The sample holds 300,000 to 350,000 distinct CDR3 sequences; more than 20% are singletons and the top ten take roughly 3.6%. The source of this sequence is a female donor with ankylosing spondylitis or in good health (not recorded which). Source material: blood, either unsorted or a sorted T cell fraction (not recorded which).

Here the CDR3 DNA reads TGCAGTGCTAGAGCCGACTTCTACGAGCAGTACTTC. Its translation is CSARADFYEQYF. The J gene is TRBJ2-7, the V gene TRBV20-1, with D uncertain. This CDR3 comprises 12 residues. Trimming left V 1 base short and J 3 bases short, with 7 bases between. Per germline, CDR1 DFQATT and CDR2 SNEGSKA (reference sequence).